This T cell receptor (beta chain) was obtained from a study of T cells in women clearing cervical HPV infection. Comments on this clone: The read ends 3 residues before the CDR3 terminus; that terminus is restored from the germline J gene.

The CDR3 is made up of 17 amino acids. Germline CDR1 reads SGHTA; CDR2 reads FQGTGA. The V end was cut by 0 bases, the J end by 4 bases, with 13 bases between. Sequencing used immunoSEQ multiplex PCR; TCRdb keeps in-frame clones, though not all of them. This sample's table reports 20,000 to 25,000 clones. Sequenced input: blood buffy coat. This TCR was recovered from a woman between 18 and 69 years old with a cervical HPV16 infection that either progressed to CIN3+ or cleared (not recorded which). The genes are TRBV7-3 and TRBJ2-6; the D call may be TRBD1 or TRBD2 (5 bases each). CDR3 in amino acids: CASSLTLRGTGANVLTF. CDR3 bases read: TGTGCCAGCAGCTTAACGTTGAGGGGAACCGGGGCCAACGTC.